This T cell receptor (beta chain) was recovered during a study of shared clonotypes between healthy human individuals. This clone was detected ten times or more. Nashville, Tennessee was home to all donors, who were Caucasian adults. Libraries were prepared by immunoSEQ multiplex PCR; TCRdb keeps only in-frame clonotypes and omits some of them. The data contain about 480,000 clones, about 80% of them singletons. The V gene end was trimmed by 4 bases and the J gene end by 5 bases; junction bases not matched to a gene: 7. The CDR3 sequence is 14 residues long. Germline lookup yields CDR1 WSHSY and CDR2 SAAADI.

The sequence was collected from a woman between 40 and 55 years old in good health. Some clones in this sample may be carry-over from other donors' samples. The V gene is TRBV10-2, the J gene TRBJ2-5; 7 nucleotides match TRBD2. The source material was PBMCs. The CDR3 is CASSGGRGTETQYF. The CDR3 DNA sequence: TGCGCCAGCAGTGGCGGGAGAGGGACCGAGACCCAGTACTTC.